Sequencing of this TCR beta chain was carried out in a study of blood T cell repertoires in COVID-19. Study background: The origin of the acute and convalescent COVID-19 samples was the United States, Italy and Spain. T cells, B-cell-depleted T cells, or PBMCs provided the cDNA or gDNA that served as material.

Original analysis: Quantification of nucleated cells was approximated via reference gene primer amplification. Clones were sequenced by immunoSEQ multiplex PCR, and TCRdb holds only the in-frame ones, with some missing. That table supplies the V and J calls and clone size; D and trimming were determined from the DNA. The profile shows 250,000 or so clones, 90% of them singletons. The Seattle site enrolled patients during active infection and followed them longitudinally. Germline CDR1 is SGHVS and CDR2 is FQNEAQ. The CDR3 consists of 14 residues. With 1 base removed from V and 6 bases from J, the gap between germline ends came to 9 bases.

The V and J genes are TRBV7-8 and TRBJ2-2; D gene uncertain. The receptor's source is a woman aged 55-70 years with COVID-19, enrolled during active disease. What was sequenced was peripheral blood. The CDR3 DNA is TGTGCCAGCAGCTTAGACCTGCTAGCCGGGGAGCTGTTTTTT. This encodes CASSLDLLAGELFF.